This TCR beta chain was sequenced for a study of CD8+ T cells in alopecia areata. At the level of the study: Patients given treatment had severity scored by the percentage of scalp area affected.

V lost 2 bases and J lost 5, with 15 bases in between. CDR1 is SEHNR and CDR2 is FQNEAQ in the germline V gene (reference sequence). The CDR3 contains 15 residues. This clone was recorded a few times. Its antigen is unknown. Treatment described: oral pan-JAK inhibitor, 5-10 mg twice daily. Study-level findings and limits: Researchers say the link of baseline CD8+ expansion to response remains uncertain, with one nonresponder. Scalp clonality decreased significantly with tofacitinib, and so did expanded CD8+ clones among the top 100.

RNA extraction and reverse transcription yielded cDNA as sequencing template. Repertoires were generated with immunoSEQ multiplex PCR, while TCRdb's copy carries only in-frame clones and drops some. The sample holds about 120,000 clones, about 50% seen once. Sequenced here: CD4+ T cells sorted from blood, sampled at week 4, from a patient treated with tofacitinib. The clonotype comes from a human donor with alopecia areata. V gene TRBV7-9 combines with J gene TRBJ1-1; the D gene is possibly TRBD1 (5 bases). CDR3 loop: CASSLSAGIFTEAFF. DNA for the CDR3: TGTGCCAGCAGCTTATCGGCAGGGATTTTTACTGAAGCTTTCTTT.